These 27 T cell receptor beta chains were all obtained from the same sample, sequenced in a study of T cell repertoires in cytomegalovirus infection. Antigens of these TCRs are unknown. TCRdb called the reads again in MiXCR, with one record for every CDR3 protein. The sample shows about 830,000 distinct CDR3 sequences, approximately 29% of them seen only once. The sequencing used cultured CD8+ T cells from PBMCs, collected from culture after CMV antigen stimulation. All receptors derive from a human donor in good health (CMV status not recorded). Some clones in this sample may be carry-over from other donors' samples.

J is TRBJ1-4 and V is TRBV19, with TRBD1 identical over 8 bases. The junction had 12 bases not matched to a gene; V was cut back by 4 bases and J by 8 bases. Germline V lookup: CDR1 LNHDA, CDR2 SQIVND (reference sequence). This CDR3 region has 16 residues. The CDR3 sequence is CASSTDRDRTREKLFF. As DNA, the CDR3 is TGTGCCAGTAGTACTGACCGGGACAGGACCCGAGAAAAACTGTTTTTT.

The gene calls are TRBV12-3 or TRBV12-4 and TRBJ1-2; D possibly corresponds to TRBD1 (5 bases). Deletions cut 5 bases from V and 0 bases from J, with 19 bases between. The CDR3 has 17 amino acids. The CDR3 nucleotides are TGTGCCAGCAGTCCCCTGATGGAGGGGCCTTCTAACTATGGCTACACCTTC. This encodes CASSPLMEGPSNYGYTF.

The chain uses TRBV19 and TRBJ2-1, with D perhaps TRBD2 (5 bases). V lost 3 bases and J lost 4, with 10 bases in between. The germline V gene encodes CDR1 LNHDA and CDR2 SQIVND (reference sequence). The CDR3 is 14 residues long. In nucleotides, the CDR3 is TGTGCCAGTAGTATGGCTCGGGGATACAATGAGCAGTTCTTC. Its protein product is CASSMARGYNEQFF.

The chain uses TRBV20-1 and TRBJ1-4; weak D call: TRBD1 (6 bases). Deletions cut 6 bases from V and 5 bases from J, with 13 bases between. The length of the CDR3 is 13 residues. CDR1 is DFQATT and CDR2 is SNEGSKA in the germline V gene (reference sequence). The CDR3 DNA reads TGCAGTGCAAAGACAGGCGGAAATGAAAAACTGTTTTTT. Protein: CSAKTGGNEKLFF.

CDR3 amino acids: CASSELDRGYEQYF. The DNA for the CDR3 is TGCGCCAGCAGTGAGCTTGACAGGGGCTACGAGCAGTACTTC. The chain has TRBV10-2 and TRBJ2-7, with TRBD1 identical over 8 bases. The trim removed 2 bases at V and 3 bases at J, leaving 3 bases unmatched. The CDR3 runs to 14 residues. Germline V CDR1 and CDR2: WSHSY, SAAADI.

As concerns this clonotype: One end of the junction varies from germline; a read error may be responsible. The chain uses TRBV4-3 and TRBJ1-3; D remains ambiguous. The CDR3 totals 17 residues. Germline loops: CDR1 LGHNA, CDR2 YSLEER. CDR3 protein: CASSQDPGPSSGNTIYF. CDR3 sequence (DNA): TGCGCCAGCAGCCAAGATCCGGGTCCGTCCTCTGGAAACACTATATATTTT.

The CDR3 bases are TGTGCCATCAGTGATAGAACGGGATTAGAGAATGAGCAGTTCTTC. It yields the protein CAISDRTGLENEQFF. The V call is TRBV10-3, the J call TRBJ2-1, with D tentatively TRBD2 (5 bases). V lost 3 bases to trimming and J lost 7 bases, with 16 bases between them. The CDR3 runs 15 residues. Germline V gives CDR1 ENHRY, CDR2 SYGVKD.

The chain has TRBV12-3 or TRBV12-4 and TRBJ2-1; 9 bases agree with TRBD1. This CDR3 spans 14 amino acids. The V gene end was trimmed by 5 bases and the J gene end by 8 bases; junction bases not matched to a gene: 7. Written as DNA, the CDR3 is TGTGCCAGCAGTCCCCCGGACAGGGGAGATGAGCAGTTCTTC. This gives the protein CASSPPDRGDEQFF.

V usage is TRBV28 and J usage is TRBJ2-7; 9 bases align to TRBD1. The V segment lost 3 bases and the J segment 2 bases; nucleotides outside the gene matches: 8. The length of the CDR3 is 16 residues. The germline V gene encodes CDR1 MDHEN and CDR2 SYDVKM. CDR3 nucleotides: TGTGCCAGCAGTTTGGCCCGGGACAGGGAGGCCTACGAGCAGTACTTC. Protein sequence: CASSLARDREAYEQYF.

This clonotype has a count of ten or more. V is TRBV20-1 and J is TRBJ1-1, with D uncertain. Trimming stripped 1 base from V and 11 bases from J, with 23 bases between. Germline V gene sequence: CDR1 DFQATT, CDR2 SNEGSKA (reference sequence). CDR3 size: 15 residues. CDR3 region: CSARALTDENSLAFF. As DNA, the CDR3 is TGCAGTGCTAGAGCTTTGACGGATGAAAATTCATTGGCTTTCTTT.

The rearrangement uses TRBV6-6 and TRBJ2-4; D could derive from TRBD1 or TRBD2 (7 bases each). Looked up from germline, CDR1 is MNHNY and CDR2 is SVGAGI (reference sequence). CDR3 length: 11 amino acids. Trimming cost V 11 bases and J 5 bases, with 10 bases left between them. In DNA, the CDR3 is TGTGCCGCAGGGGGGGAAAACATTCAGTACTTC. Residues: CAAGGENIQYF.

Only a few counts were recorded for this clonotype. The J gene is TRBJ2-1, the V gene TRBV4-1; 11 positions agree with TRBD2. Germline V CDR1 and CDR2: MGHRA, YSYEKL. This CDR3 has 16 residues. Trimming cost V 4 bases and J 6 bases; bases outside gene matches: 8. Here the CDR3 reads CASSRLLAGELNEQFF. DNA of the CDR3: TGCGCCAGCAGCCGCCTACTAGCGGGGGAACTCAATGAGCAGTTCTTC.

On this clonotype itself: The junction and the germline gene differ at one end; a read error may be behind it. The chain links TRBV7-2 to TRBJ2-2; D is undetermined. This CDR3 has 15 amino acids. Per germline, CDR1 SGHTA and CDR2 FQGNSA. CDR3 in amino acids: CASRLGWVLTGELFF. The CDR3 bases are TGTGCCAGCAGATTAGGTTGGGTGTTAACCGGGGAGCTGTTTTTT. The variable domain in full, completed from reference TRBV7-2 and TRBJ2-2, reads GAGVSQSPSNKVTEKGKDVELRCDPISGHTALYWYRQSLGQGLEFLIYFQGNSAPDKSGLPSDRFSAERTGGSVSTLTIQRTQQEDSAVYLCASRLGWVLTGELFFGEGSRLTVL.

V gene TRBV14 combines with J gene TRBJ2-3; D unclear. Germline V gene sequence: CDR1 SGHDN, CDR2 FVKESK. V lost 1 base to trimming and J lost 0 bases, with 5 bases between them. CDR3 length: 14 residues. The CDR3 DNA sequence: TGTGCCAGCAGCCAAGCCGGGAGCACAGATACGCAGTATTTT. Translating it yields CASSQAGSTDTQYF.

This clonotype was seen only a few times. This rearrangement joins TRBV7-9 to TRBJ2-2; TRBD1 or TRBD2 may be the D gene (5 bases each). CDR1 SEHNR and CDR2 FQNEAQ come from the germline V gene (reference sequence). The CDR3 sequence is 12 residues long. V was clipped by 9 bases and J by 3 bases, with 8 bases between them. The CDR3 protein is CASVGHTGELFF. The CDR3 DNA sequence: TGTGCCAGTGTGGGACACACCGGGGAGCTGTTTTTT.

The V call is TRBV20-1, the J call TRBJ2-3; 7 bases are a match to TRBD1. Germline CDR1 and CDR2: DFQATT and SNEGSKA (reference sequence). This CDR3 comprises 16 residues. The ends lost 6 bases at V and 0 bases at J; junction bases unmatched: 12. CDR3 sequence (DNA): TGCAGTGCCAATTCCTTACTACAGGGGAGCACAGATACGCAGTATTTT. Translating gives CSANSLLQGSTDTQYF.

The V call is TRBV27, the J call TRBJ2-3; weak D call: TRBD2 (6 bases). The germline CDR1 and CDR2 sequences are MNHEY and SMNVEV (reference sequence). The CDR3 length is 14 residues. Trimming removed 7 bases from V and 2 bases from J, with 13 bases in between. The CDR3 here is CASKGRGFTDTQYF. The CDR3 DNA follows: TGTGCCAGCAAGGGGCGGGGCTTCACAGATACGCAGTATTTT.

Comment on this clonotype: Mismatch with germline at one junction end may stem from a read error. The V and J genes are TRBV7-7 and TRBJ2-3; D not resolved. The CDR3 is 13 amino acids. Germline values: CDR1 SSHAT, CDR2 FNYEAQ (reference sequence). In DNA form, the CDR3 reads TGTGCTAGCAGCCTGCTCGTGGGGGATACGCAGTATTTT. Amino acid sequence: CASSLLVGDTQYF.

The gene calls are TRBV27 and TRBJ1-1; D remains ambiguous. V lost 5 bases, J lost 3 bases, and 10 bases lay in between. The germline V gene has CDR1 MNHEY and CDR2 SMNVEV (reference sequence). The CDR3 contains 13 residues. The CDR3 is CASSINSDTEAFF. The CDR3 region has the DNA TGTGCCAGCAGTATCAATTCAGACACTGAAGCTTTCTTT.

Only one count was recorded for this clonotype. This may be a read error, as it is one base from a much larger clone. This chain joins TRBV7-6 and TRBJ2-2; D assignment may be TRBD1 or TRBD2 (5 bases each). CDR3 length: 17 amino acids. V lost 6 bases to trimming and J lost 4 bases, with 21 bases between them. Germline V gene sequence: CDR1 SGHVS, CDR2 FNYEAQ. CDR3 sequence reads: CASSNTTGGDGTGELFF. The CDR3 DNA sequence: TGTGCCAGCAGTAATACAACGGGTGGGGACGGCACCGGGGAGCTGTTTTTT.

This clonotype showed up many times. V is TRBV7-3 and J is TRBJ1-6; D is unclear. Germline V CDR1 and CDR2: SGHTA, FQGTGA. Deletions cut 5 bases from V and 9 bases from J, with 11 bases between. The CDR3 runs to 13 residues. The CDR3 sequence is CASSPVVGSPLHF. In DNA, the CDR3 is TGTGCCAGCAGCCCGGTGGTTGGTTCACCCCTCCACTTT.

This clonotype has more than one count but fewer than ten. The chain links TRBV2 to TRBJ2-3; D unclear. The CDR3 is made up of 14 amino acids. From germline, CDR1 is SNHLY and CDR2 FYNNEI. Trimming cost V 4 bases and J 1 base, with 9 bases left between them. CDR3 amino acids: CASSGGFGTDTQYF. As DNA, the CDR3 is TGTGCCAGCAGTGGAGGTTTTGGCACAGATACGCAGTATTTT.

This clonotype was seen a few times. This chain connects TRBV7-2 to TRBJ2-5; D might be TRBD1 (5 bases). The CDR3 runs 15 residues. With 3 bases removed from V and 5 bases from J, the gap between germline ends came to 16 bases. The germline V gene encodes CDR1 SGHTA and CDR2 FQGNSA. The CDR3: CASSLRLGVVETQYF. The CDR3 nucleotides are TGTGCCAGCAGCTTGAGGTTAGGGGTGGTTGAGACCCAGTACTTC. The variable domain in full, with the rest retrieved from reference TRBV7-2 and TRBJ2-5, is GAGVSQSPSNKVTEKGKDVELRCDPISGHTALYWYRQSLGQGLEFLIYFQGNSAPDKSGLPSDRFSAERTGGSVSTLTIQRTQQEDSAVYLCASSLRLGVVETQYFGPGTRLLVL.

This clonotype has only a few counts. The rearrangement links TRBV5-6 to TRBJ1-1; D is unresolved. V was shortened by 3 bases and J by 0 bases, with 21 bases between the two germline ends. Germline values: CDR1 SGHDT, CDR2 YYEEEE. The CDR3 contains 18 residues. CDR3 in amino acids: CASSSGRIQLRMNTEAFF. CDR3 bases: TGTGCCAGCAGCTCTGGGCGGATTCAACTAAGGATGAACACTGAAGCTTTCTTT.

Comments on this clonotype: As the CDR3 is not closed by the conserved phenylalanine or tryptophan, this likely results from a read error. The V and J genes are TRBV6-8 and TRBJ2-3; 9 bases agree with TRBD2. V dropped 4 bases and J dropped 2; count of bases not matched to a gene: 7. The CDR3 sequence is 16 residues long. Germline V gene data show CDR1 as MNHGY and CDR2 as SAAAGT. In DNA, the CDR3 is TGTGCCAGCAGTTCCGTAGCGGGGGCAACCACAGATACGCAGTATTTG. Protein sequence: CASSSVAGATTDTQYL.

The chain recombines TRBV10-3 with TRBJ2-7; the D gene is possibly TRBD2 (6 bases). CDR1 and CDR2 (germline): ENHRY, SYGVKD. This CDR3 comprises 15 residues. The V and J ends lost 6 bases and 6 bases respectively, with 21 bases between them. CDR3 nucleotides: TGTGCCATCAGCACGCGGGACGCCGAGGGATTCGAGCAGTACTTC. Translating it yields CAISTRDAEGFEQYF.

This clonotype appeared a few times. CDR3 in amino acids: CASSEGPARGTEAFF. CDR3 sequence (DNA): TGTGCCAGCAGTGAGGGCCCTGCCCGGGGCACTGAAGCTTTCTTT. V and J are TRBV2 and TRBJ1-1; D remains unclear. Trimming took 3 bases from V and 4 from J, leaving 15 bases between them. The CDR3 extends over 15 amino acids. Germline loops: CDR1 SNHLY, CDR2 FYNNEI.